This T cell receptor beta chain was observed in a study of response to subunit inactivated influenza vaccine. General observations from the study: Every seasonal influenza vaccination brings in few new T cells, the authors suggested.

TCRdb analysed the RT-PCR reads with MiXCR anew, one entry per CDR3 protein. The data show about 610,000 distinct CDR3 sequences, 14% seen once. The germline gives CDR1 SGHAT, CDR2 FQNNGV. The ends lost 4 bases at V and 6 bases at J; junction bases unmatched: 3. The CDR3 length is 14 residues. This clonotype was detected a few times. The target antigen is unknown. Sequenced material: PBMCs from blood, taken 11 to 12 days after vaccination. The V and J genes are TRBV11-2 and TRBJ2-1; TRBD2 agrees at 10 bases. The sequence was collected from a man aged 50-60 years who received an inactivated influenza vaccine. CDR3 sequence: CASSSGTSVNEQFF. The CDR3 DNA follows: TGTGCCAGCAGCTCCGGGACTAGCGTCAATGAGCAGTTCTTC.